This T cell receptor (beta chain) was documented in a study of T cell changes during pregnancy in multiple sclerosis. V dropped 1 base and J dropped 2 bases, with 12 bases sitting between them. Germline loops: CDR1 SEHNR, CDR2 FQNEAQ (reference sequence). There are 15 residues in the CDR3. Assay: immunoSEQ multiplex PCR; the TCRdb copy retains only in-frame clones and omits some. In the table there are around 55,000 clones, approximately 94% of which are singletons. Source: CD8+ T cells from peripheral blood mononuclear cells, taken in the third trimester of pregnancy. The chain joins TRBV7-9 to TRBJ2-7; D is ambiguous. The sequence was collected from a female donor with multiple sclerosis, enrolled in a pregnancy study. Here the CDR3 DNA reads TGTGCCAGCAGCTTAGATGAACAGAACCCCTACGAGCAGTACTTC. Protein product: CASSLDEQNPYEQYF.